Each of the 30 T cell receptor beta chains below was sequenced from the same sample in a study of identical twins. A single record per CDR3 protein comes from TCRdb applying MiXCR to the 5' RACE reads. The sample lists around 670,000 distinct CDR3 sequences; 6% to 6.5% were seen once. The sequenced sample was naive T cells sorted from blood. Receptors were obtained from a man between 18 and 35 years old in good health.

This clonotype was seen at least ten times. V and J are TRBV4-3 and TRBJ2-2; TRBD2 is a possible D gene (5 bases). The CDR3 spans 14 residues. Germline V gives CDR1 LGHNA, CDR2 YSLEER. Trimming shortened V by 2 bases and J by 8 bases, and 12 bases separated the two germline ends. This chain's CDR3 is CASSQRSTSGELFF. Written as DNA, the CDR3 is TGCGCCAGCAGCCAAAGGAGCACTAGTGGGGAGCTGTTTTTT.

In this sample, this clonotype turned up a few times. The chain employs TRBV5-6 and TRBJ2-7; 8 positions agree with TRBD2. The CDR3 has 17 amino acids. CDR1 is SGHDT and CDR2 is YYEEEE in the germline V gene. Trimming at V came to 6 bases and at J to 6 bases, leaving 20 bases not matched to a gene. DNA of the CDR3: TGTGCCAGCACCCCCAGAGGGCTAGCGGGTAAGGGGTTCGAGCAGTACGTC. Residues: CASTPRGLAGKGFEQYV.

This clonotype appeared a few times. The J gene is TRBJ2-7, the V gene TRBV4-3, with D uncertain. The CDR3 runs to 19 residues. Trimming left V 0 bases short and J 4 bases short, with 25 bases between. Per germline, CDR1 LGHNA and CDR2 YSLEER. The CDR3 DNA sequence: TGCGCCAGCAGCCAAGATTGGGCCCCAGGCTCCCCTGATATTTACGAGCAGTACTTC. Protein product: CASSQDWAPGSPDIYEQYF.

In this sample, this clonotype turned up many times. This chain joins TRBV5-6 and TRBJ2-1; the D is unclear. The CDR3 contains 13 residues. Trimming took 4 bases from V and 4 from J, leaving 9 bases between them. Per the germline V gene, CDR1 is SGHDT and CDR2 is YYEEEE. The CDR3 loop reads CASSTTIYNEQFF. CDR3 DNA sequence: TGTGCCAGCAGCACCACTATTTACAATGAGCAGTTCTTC.

The chain uses TRBV7-9 and TRBJ1-5; perhaps TRBD1 as D (5 bases). CDR3 length: 14 amino acids. Germline CDR1 SEHNR, CDR2 FQNEAQ (reference sequence). V dropped 3 bases and J dropped 7 bases, with 13 bases sitting between them. CDR3 sequence reads: CASSFVGPGQPQHF. The CDR3 DNA sequence: TGTGCCAGCAGCTTCGTGGGGCCGGGGCAGCCCCAGCATTTT.

J is TRBJ2-1 and V is TRBV29-1; 8 positions agree with TRBD2. The CDR3 covers 13 residues. The V and J ends lost 4 bases and 4 bases, in that order; junction bases with no gene match: 3. Germline V CDR1 and CDR2: SQVTM, ANQGSEA. CDR3 nucleotides: TGCAGCGTTGCTAAGCGGGGGTACAATGAGCAGTTCTTC. Amino acid sequence: CSVAKRGYNEQFF.

This chain connects TRBV3-1 to TRBJ2-5, with D perhaps assigned TRBD1 or TRBD2 (6 bases each). The germline V gene has CDR1 LGHDT and CDR2 YNNKEL (reference sequence). The V end lost 1 base, the J end lost 4 bases, and 13 bases lay between the germline ends. The CDR3 totals 15 residues. The CDR3 region is CASSQAWGAGETQYF. The DNA for the CDR3 is TGTGCCAGCAGCCAAGCTTGGGGGGCTGGAGAGACCCAGTACTTC.

This clonotype was counted between two and nine times. This chain links TRBV6-1 with TRBJ1-5; a possible D gene is TRBD1 (6 bases). This CDR3 region has 13 residues. Germline V gene lookup returns CDR1 MNHNS and CDR2 SASEGT. Trimming removed 8 bases from V and 4 bases from J, with 12 bases in between. CDR3 loop: CASGGQLNQPQHF. The CDR3 bases are TGTGCCAGCGGGGGACAACTGAATCAGCCCCAGCATTTT.

This chain connects TRBV28 to TRBJ2-5; the D gene is possibly TRBD1 (6 bases). The CDR3 is 15 residues long. The V and J ends lost 2 bases and 6 bases respectively, with 16 bases between them. CDR1 MDHEN and CDR2 SYDVKM come from the germline V gene. The CDR3 DNA is TGTGCCAGCAGTTTAGTGGACAGCACTGGGAAGACCCAGTACTTC. Its translation: CASSLVDSTGKTQYF.

This clonotype was found a few times. The chain employs TRBV28 and TRBJ2-5; 7 positions agree with TRBD1. CDR1 is MDHEN, CDR2 SYDVKM, per germline. CDR3 length: 14 residues. The ends lost 5 bases at V and 6 bases at J; junction bases unmatched: 9. CDR3 DNA sequence: TGTGCCAGCAGTATGACAGGGTCGTGGCAGACCCAGTACTTC. It codes for CASSMTGSWQTQYF.

This clonotype was seen more than once but under ten times. This chain joins TRBV29-1 and TRBJ2-2; no reliable D call. V dropped 3 bases and J dropped 5 bases, with 10 bases sitting between them. The CDR3 length is 13 residues. Germline CDR1 and CDR2: SQVTM and ANQGSEA. The CDR3 reads CSVDTVATGELFF. CDR3 DNA sequence: TGCAGCGTTGATACAGTTGCAACCGGGGAGCTGTTTTTT.

This clonotype showed up just a few times. V is TRBV9 and J is TRBJ2-7, with TRBD1 identical over 7 bases. The CDR3 covers 15 residues. The junction had 7 bases not matched to a gene; V was cut back by 3 bases and J by 1 base. The V gene's germline CDR1 is SGDLS and CDR2 YYNGEE. This chain's CDR3 is CASSEGQSSSYEQYF. In DNA, the CDR3 is TGTGCCAGCAGCGAGGGACAGTCAAGTTCCTACGAGCAGTACTTC.

This clonotype turned up a few times. The chain joins TRBV6-5 to TRBJ2-5, with D tentatively TRBD1 or TRBD2 (5 bases each). Germline V gene data show CDR1 as MNHEY and CDR2 as SVGAGI. Trimming cost V 2 bases and J 4 bases, with 8 bases left between them. The CDR3 contains 13 residues. This CDR3 reads CASSYTGGETQYF. In DNA, the CDR3 is TGTGCCAGCAGTTACACAGGAGGAGAGACCCAGTACTTC.

The chain uses TRBV7-1 and TRBJ2-6, with 8 bases that match TRBD1. TRBV7-1 has ORF status, its function being uncertain. Trimming took 3 bases from V and 1 from J; bases not matched to a gene: 20. This CDR3 comprises 22 residues. The DNA for the CDR3 is TGTGCCAGCAGCTCGCCACTAGCACAAACAGGGGGTGGATTATCTGGGGCCAACGTCCTGACTTTC. It is translated as CASSSPLAQTGGGLSGANVLTF.

The sample holds a few counts of this clonotype. The chain couples TRBV6-1 to TRBJ1-3, with 7 nucleotides matching TRBD1. Losses at the gene ends were 6 bases for V and 4 bases for J; bases not matched to a gene: 12. The CDR3 covers 16 residues. The V gene's germline CDR1 is MNHNS and CDR2 SASEGT. The CDR3: CASSDGTAKYGNTIYF. DNA of the CDR3: TGTGCCAGCAGCGACGGGACAGCGAAATACGGAAACACCATATATTTT.

This clonotype was detected a few times. The V call is TRBV3-1, the J call TRBJ1-1; D may be TRBD1 (5 bases). The CDR3 runs 15 residues. From germline, CDR1 is LGHDT and CDR2 YNNKEL (reference sequence). V was cut by 4 bases and J by 1 base, with 13 bases left in between. The CDR3 DNA reads TGTGCCAGCAGCCTGCGGGGGGGGACGAACACTGAAGCTTTCTTT. Translated, it gives CASSLRGGTNTEAFF.

This chain connects TRBV7-2 to TRBJ2-3, with TRBD2 matching over 7 bases. CDR1 and CDR2 (germline): SGHTA, FQGNSA. The V segment lost 0 bases and the J segment 0 bases; nucleotides outside the gene matches: 15. The CDR3 extends over 20 amino acids. The chain's CDR3 is CASSLARASGVFVSTDTQYF. Here the CDR3 DNA reads TGTGCCAGCAGCTTAGCGCGGGCTAGCGGAGTCTTTGTTAGCACAGATACGCAGTATTTT.

The CDR3 bases are TGTGCCAGCAGCTTAGGAGGCAGGGTGAACACCGGGGAGCTGTTTTTT. Residues: CASSLGGRVNTGELFF. The rearrangement uses TRBV7-6 and TRBJ2-2, with D possibly matching TRBD1 (5 bases). Germline V gene lookup returns CDR1 SGHVS and CDR2 FNYEAQ. The CDR3 totals 16 residues. V was cut by 1 base and J by 1 base, with 10 bases left in between.

The gene calls are TRBV20-1 and TRBJ1-5; tentative D call: TRBD1 (5 bases). Trimming left V 6 bases short and J 5 bases short, with 20 bases between. The CDR3 consists of 15 residues. CDR1 is DFQATT and CDR2 is SNEGSKA in the germline V gene (reference sequence). This CDR3 reads CSATAGLLGDQPQHF. The CDR3 DNA reads as TGCAGTGCGACCGCAGGACTCCTAGGGGATCAGCCCCAGCATTTT.

This clonotype came up a few times. The chain links TRBV28 to TRBJ2-1; TRBD1 might be the D (6 bases). V lost 8 bases to trimming and J lost 3 bases, with 20 bases between them. Germline CDR1 is MDHEN and CDR2 is SYDVKM. The CDR3 is 16 residues long. The CDR3, as DNA: TGTGCCAGCCAGTCTACCGGGACAAGATTCTACAATGAGCAGTTCTTC. This gives the protein CASQSTGTRFYNEQFF.

This rearrangement joins TRBV5-1 to TRBJ2-5; D not resolved. V lost 0 bases to trimming and J lost 5 bases, with 14 bases between them. This CDR3 has 15 amino acids. The germline V gene has CDR1 SGHRS and CDR2 YFSETQ. The CDR3: CASSLANGIQETQYF. CDR3 in DNA: TGCGCCAGCAGCTTGGCAAATGGTATTCAGGAGACCCAGTACTTC. The full variable domain, completed using reference TRBV5-1 and TRBJ2-5, is KAGVTQTPRYLIKTRGQQVTLSCSPISGHRSVSWYQQTPGQGLQFLFEYFSETQRNKGNFPGRFSGRQFSNSRSEMNVSTLELGDSALYLCASSLANGIQETQYFGPGTRLLVL.

The sample holds a few counts of this clonotype. V usage is TRBV20-1 and J usage is TRBJ2-1; D is possibly TRBD2 (6 bases). The CDR3 is made up of 13 amino acids. The V and J ends lost 6 bases and 4 bases respectively, with 13 bases between them. In germline, CDR1 is DFQATT, CDR2 SNEGSKA (reference sequence). CDR3: CSATGTPYNEQFF. As DNA, the CDR3 is TGCAGTGCAACCGGGACTCCGTACAATGAGCAGTTCTTC.

The V and J genes are TRBV11-2 and TRBJ2-7; D possibly corresponds to TRBD2 (6 bases). Germline lookup yields CDR1 SGHAT and CDR2 FQNNGV. Trimming removed 2 bases from V and 6 bases from J, with 14 bases in between. The CDR3 extends over 14 amino acids. The CDR3 DNA reads TGTGCCAGCAGCTTAACTCCGGGAGCTCTCGAGCAGTACGTC. Protein sequence: CASSLTPGALEQYV.

This clonotype was counted at least ten times. The V gene is TRBV30, the J gene TRBJ2-4; D possibly matches TRBD1 or TRBD2 (5 bases each). Trimming left V 3 bases short and J 7 bases short, with 10 bases between. This CDR3 has 12 residues. Per the germline V gene, CDR1 is GTSNPN and CDR2 is SVGIG (reference sequence). The CDR3 DNA reads TGTGCCTGGAGAAGGTGGGGGAACATTCAGTACTTC. This encodes CAWRRWGNIQYF.

The chain uses TRBV7-9 and TRBJ1-1; 8 bases match TRBD1. CDR1 and CDR2 (germline): SEHNR, FQNEAQ (reference sequence). Germline trimming cut 4 bases from V and 3 bases from J; bases unmatched to any gene: 7. The CDR3 runs to 15 residues. The CDR3 sequence is CASSSYRGAHTEAFF. The CDR3, as DNA: TGTGCCAGCAGCTCATACAGGGGGGCCCACACTGAAGCTTTCTTT.

This clonotype showed up just a few times. CDR3 DNA: TGTGCCAGCAGGGAGCGGGGTAATGAGCAGTTCTTC. It specifies CASRERGNEQFF. This chain links TRBV12-3 or TRBV12-4 with TRBJ2-1; TRBD2 matches at 7 bases. The CDR3 extends over 12 amino acids. Trimming cost V 6 bases and J 7 bases; bases outside gene matches: 3.

There are many counts of this clonotype. V and J are TRBV29-1 and TRBJ2-3; D gene unclear. V was pared by 5 bases and J by 6 bases, with 15 bases between. CDR3 size: 13 residues. Germline CDR1 reads SQVTM; CDR2 reads ANQGSEA. Here the CDR3 DNA reads TGCAGCGTTAATGGAGTCAGTTTTGATACGCAGTATTTT. Its protein is CSVNGVSFDTQYF.

This clonotype was picked up a small number of times. The chain combines TRBV4-1 with TRBJ2-1, with 12 bases that match TRBD2. Germline lookup yields CDR1 MGHRA and CDR2 YSYEKL. The CDR3 loop spans 17 amino acids. V shed 0 bases and J 9 bases; nucleotides not matched to a gene: 9. CDR3 DNA sequence: TGCGCCAGCAGCCAAGATCCGACTAGCGGGAGCGTAGGTGAGCAGTTCTTC. Encoded protein: CASSQDPTSGSVGEQFF.

In its sample, this clonotype was seen many times. The rearrangement joins TRBV5-1 to TRBJ2-7; TRBD1 is a possible D gene (6 bases). The germline V gene has CDR1 SGHRS and CDR2 YFSETQ. V lost 4 bases to trimming and J lost 7 bases, with 12 bases between them. The CDR3 is made up of 12 amino acids. CDR3 loop: CASSTGLREQYF. CDR3 DNA sequence: TGCGCCAGCAGCACAGGGTTGAGGGAGCAGTACTTC. Based on the CDR3 plus reference TRBV5-1 and TRBJ2-7, the full variable domain is KAGVTQTPRYLIKTRGQQVTLSCSPISGHRSVSWYQQTPGQGLQFLFEYFSETQRNKGNFPGRFSGRQFSNSRSEMNVSTLELGDSALYLCASSTGLREQYFGPGTRLTVT.

This clonotype showed up many times. The V call is TRBV18, the J call TRBJ2-3, with a possible D match to TRBD2 (5 bases). Germline V gene lookup returns CDR1 KGHSH and CDR2 LQKENI. The CDR3 sequence is 15 residues long. V shed 1 base and J shed 4 bases, with 12 bases lying between them. Written as DNA, the CDR3 is TGTGCCAGCTCACCACAGAGGGAGAAGTCAGATACGCAGTATTTT. Translation: CASSPQREKSDTQYF. Full variable domain (missing parts from reference TRBV18 and TRBJ2-3): NAGVMQNPRHLVRRRGQEARLRCSPMKGHSHVYWYRQLPEEGLKFMVYLQKENIIDESGMPKERFSAEFPKEGPSILRIQQVVRGDSAAYFCASSPQREKSDTQYFGPGTRLTVL.